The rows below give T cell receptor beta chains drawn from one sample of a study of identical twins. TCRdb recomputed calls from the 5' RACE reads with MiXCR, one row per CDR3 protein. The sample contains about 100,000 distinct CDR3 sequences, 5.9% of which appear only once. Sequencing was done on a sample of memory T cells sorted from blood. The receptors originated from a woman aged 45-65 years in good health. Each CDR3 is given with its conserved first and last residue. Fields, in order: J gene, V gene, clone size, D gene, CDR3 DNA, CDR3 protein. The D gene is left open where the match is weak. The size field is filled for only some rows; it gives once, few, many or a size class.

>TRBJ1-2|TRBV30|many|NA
TGTGCCTGGGGGCTGACCGGGACCGCTAACTATGGCTACACCTTC
CAWGLTGTANYGYTF
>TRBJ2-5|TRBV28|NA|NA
TGTGCCAGCAACCGGGGGCGCGGGGAGACCCAGTACTTC
CASNRGRGETQYF
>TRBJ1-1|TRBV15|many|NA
TGTGCCACCAGCAGAGATAATGGGGCGCCTGAAGCTTTCTTT
CATSRDNGAPEAFF
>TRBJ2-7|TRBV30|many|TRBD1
TGTGCCTGGAGTCGGGGACAGAACTACGAGCAGTACTTC
CAWSRGQNYEQYF
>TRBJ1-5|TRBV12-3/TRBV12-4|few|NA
TGTGCCAGCGGAAACGGCAGGAGTTACAATCAGCCCCAGCATTTT
CASGNGRSYNQPQHF
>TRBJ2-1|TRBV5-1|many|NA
TGCGCCAGCAGCTTGAGTCAGAGCAATGAGCAGTTCTTC
CASSLSQSNEQFF
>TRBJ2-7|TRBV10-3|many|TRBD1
TGTGCCATCAGTGAGCCAACCGGGACAGCCTACGAGCAGTACTTC
CAISEPTGTAYEQYF
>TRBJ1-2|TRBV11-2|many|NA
TGTGCCAGCAGCTTAGCTTCCGGGACAAATGGCTACACCTTC
CASSLASGTNGYTF
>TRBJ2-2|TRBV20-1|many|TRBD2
TGCAGTGCTAAAAAAGCGGGAGTGTACACCGGGGAGCTGTTTTTT
CSAKKAGVYTGELFF
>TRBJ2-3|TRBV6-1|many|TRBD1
TGTGCCAGCAAACGAGACAGGGTTTGGAACACAGATACGCAGTATTTT
CASKRDRVWNTDTQYF
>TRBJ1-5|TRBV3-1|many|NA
TGTGCCAGCAGCCAAGGCCGGGGAATTGGCCAGCCCCAGCATTTT
CASSQGRGIGQPQHF
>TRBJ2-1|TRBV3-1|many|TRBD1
TGTGCCAGCAGCCCAATACCGCAGGGGGTTGAGCAGTTCTTC
CASSPIPQGVEQFF
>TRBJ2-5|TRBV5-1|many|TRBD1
TGCGCCAGCAGCCCGGGACAGGTAGAAGAGACCCAGTACTTC
CASSPGQVEETQYF
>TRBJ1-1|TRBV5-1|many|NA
TGCGCCAGCAGCTTCGAGTCTGGGAACACTGAAGCTTTCTTT
CASSFESGNTEAFF
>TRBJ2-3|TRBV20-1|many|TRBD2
TGCAGTGCTACCTCCGCAGCGGGGAGCACAGATACGCAGTATTTT
CSATSAAGSTDTQYF
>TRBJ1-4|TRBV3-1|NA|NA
TGTGCCAGCAGTCTGAGAGCGGGGTCTAATGAAAAACTGTTTTTT
CASSLRAGSNEKLFF
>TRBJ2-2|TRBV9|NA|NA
TGTGCCAGCAGCGTCAAGGGCGGGGAGCTGTTTTTT
CASSVKGGELFF
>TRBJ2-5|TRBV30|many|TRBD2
TGTGCCTGGTCTTCCGGGACTAGCGGGAGACAAGAGACCCAGTACTTC
CAWSSGTSGRQETQYF
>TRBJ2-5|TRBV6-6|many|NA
TGTGCCAGCAGTTACATAGACCAAGAGACCCAGTACTTC
CASSYIDQETQYF
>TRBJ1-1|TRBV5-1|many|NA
TGCGCCAGCAGCTTGGAGCAGATACAGAACACTGAAGCTTTCTTT
CASSLEQIQNTEAFF
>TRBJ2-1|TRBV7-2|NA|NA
TGTGCCAGCAGGCTTTGGGGAGGTGAAAACAATGAGCAGTTCTTC
CASRLWGGENNEQFF
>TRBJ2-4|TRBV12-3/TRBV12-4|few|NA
TGTGCCAGCAGTTTTGGAGGGAGAAACATTCAGTACTTC
CASSFGGRNIQYF
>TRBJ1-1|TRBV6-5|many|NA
TGTGCCAGCAACCTCCAAAAGAACACTGAAGCTTTCTTT
CASNLQKNTEAFF
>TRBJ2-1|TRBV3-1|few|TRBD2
TGTGCCAGCAGCGGAAATAGCGGGAGATTCAATGAGCAGTTCTTC
CASSGNSGRFNEQFF
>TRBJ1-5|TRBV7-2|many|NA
TGTGCCAGCAGCTTAGTATCTGGGGATCAGCCCCAGCATTTT
CASSLVSGDQPQHF
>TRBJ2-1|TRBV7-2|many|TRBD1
TGTGCCAGCGGGAACAGGGGGCGGAATGAGCAGTTCTTC
CASGNRGRNEQFF
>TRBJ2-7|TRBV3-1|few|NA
TGTGCCAGCAGCCAAGATGCGAGCGAGCAGTACTTC
CASSQDASEQYF
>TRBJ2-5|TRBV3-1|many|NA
TGTGCCAGCAGCCAAGGTCGAACTGAGACCCAGTACTTC
CASSQGRTETQYF
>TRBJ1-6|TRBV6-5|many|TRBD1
TGTGCCAGCAGCTCCGGGACAGGGGATTCGGATTCACCCCTCCACTTT
CASSSGTGDSDSPLHF
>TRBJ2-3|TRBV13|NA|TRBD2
TGTGCCAGCAGCCTTCGGACTAGCGGCGGCCTGAGCACAGATACGCAGTATTTT
CASSLRTSGGLSTDTQYF
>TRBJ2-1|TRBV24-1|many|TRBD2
TGTGCCACCATGGTAGCGGGAGGTAATGAGCAGTTCTTC
CATMVAGGNEQFF
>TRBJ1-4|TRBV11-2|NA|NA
TGTGCCAGCAGCCGTTGGACGGGATCGTGGGAAAAACTGTTTTTT
CASSRWTGSWEKLFF
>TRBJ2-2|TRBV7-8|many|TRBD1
TGTGCCAGCAAGGGGACAGGGAGCACCGGGGAGCTGTTTTTT
CASKGTGSTGELFF
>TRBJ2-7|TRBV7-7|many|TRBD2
TGTGCTAGCAGCTTAGCTAGCGGGAACCTCTACGAGCAGTACTTC
CASSLASGNLYEQYF
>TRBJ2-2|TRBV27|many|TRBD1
TGTGCCAGCATTCGGACAGGGGACACCGGGGAGCTGTTTTTT
CASIRTGDTGELFF
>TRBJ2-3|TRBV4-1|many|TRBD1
TGCGCCAGCTCACAGGGGGCAGAAACAGATACGCAGTATTTT
CASSQGAETDTQYF
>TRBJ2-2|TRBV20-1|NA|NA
TGCAGTGCTAGTTCGGACACCGGGGAGCTGTTTTTT
CSASSDTGELFF
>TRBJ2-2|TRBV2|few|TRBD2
TGTGCCAGCCTATCACTAGCGGGAGGGCCCACCGGGGAGCTGTTTTTT
CASLSLAGGPTGELFF
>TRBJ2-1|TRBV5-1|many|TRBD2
TGCGCCAGCAGCTTAATAGCGGGTACGGACAATGAGCAGTTCTTC
CASSLIAGTDNEQFF
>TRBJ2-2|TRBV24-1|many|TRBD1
TGTGCCAGCCGGACAGGGACCGGGGAGCTGTTTTTT
CASRTGTGELFF
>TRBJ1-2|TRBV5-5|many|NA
TGTGCCAGCAGCCGAACACTACAGGGCAACTATGGCTACACCTTC
CASSRTLQGNYGYTF
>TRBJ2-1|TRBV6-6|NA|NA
TGTGCCAGCAGTTATGAGGGGTTTAATGAGCAGTTCTTC
CASSYEGFNEQFF
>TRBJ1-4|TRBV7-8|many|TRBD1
TGTGCCAGCAGCGCCGGGACAGCCACCAATGAAAAACTGTTTTTT
CASSAGTATNEKLFF
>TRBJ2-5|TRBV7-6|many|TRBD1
TGTGCCAGCAGTGCTACAGGGGCTCAAGAGACCCAGTACTTC
CASSATGAQETQYF
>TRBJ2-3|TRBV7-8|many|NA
TGTGCCAGCAGCCCACGAGGGGCTAGCACAGATACGCAGTATTTT
CASSPRGASTDTQYF
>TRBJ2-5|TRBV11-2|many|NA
TGTGCCAGCAGCTTAGTTTTTTTGGGGGCAGAGACCCAGTACTTC
CASSLVFLGAETQYF
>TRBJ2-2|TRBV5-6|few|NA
TGTGCCAGCAGCCCACTTGGCTCTATGGAGCTGTTTTTT
CASSPLGSMELFF
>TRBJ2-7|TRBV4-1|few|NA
TGCGCCAGCAGCCAACCTGGGCGTTCCTCCTACGAGCAGTACTTC
CASSQPGRSSYEQYF